This T cell receptor beta chain was captured in a study of CD8 T cells in acute hepatitis C reinfection (TCRdb year 2021). Background on the whole study: Both during acute infection and after viral clearance, the study profiled the TCRbeta repertoire of CD8+ T cells that were specific for the HCV NS3-1073 epitope. Paired acute and follow-up samples were contributed by four spontaneous resolvers.

To note about this clone: Its antigen specificity is not known. Base-call qualities are not available, and no considerably larger clone is one nucleotide away.

Broader findings and caveats from the paper: Diversity in the NS3-1073 specific repertoires was high, and no significant differences in diversity emerged among acute resolver, follow-up resolver and acute chronic samples. About 13 public clonotypes were found regardless of outcome, and V04-02/J02-02 was used by one public clonotype. All groups preferentially used the TRBV04 and TRBV06 gene families, and overrepresentation in the naive pool did not explain this preferential usage. No follow-up repertoires were available for chronically infected subjects, since NS3-1073 specific cells were too rare to be sorted. Few CDR3 sequences were shared with other epitopes, and differences in sequencing approaches may have limited exact matching. Because bulk sequencing covered only the TCRbeta chain, the alphabeta pairing of the public clonotypes could not be determined.

Genomic DNA was extracted from FACS-sorted cells, and TCRbeta chains were sequenced through the commercial immunoSEQ service. Turning to the authors' computational methods: ImmunoSEQ Analyzer software v3.0 and R v3.5.1 were used to analyze the repertoire data. Only productive rearrangements were analyzed, because sequences with stop codons or out-of-frame rearrangements were removed. Simpson diversity, Shannon entropy, CDR3 length and nucleotide addition metrics were supplied by the sequencing provider. Based on frequency, clonotypes were placed into dominant, sub-dominant, low or lowest abundance groups, and clonotypes under 0.1% were left out of most analyses. Any CDR3 amino acid clonotype present in at least two subjects at a cumulative frequency of at least 0.5% was labeled public. Sourced from immuneACCESS, this table was stored by TCRdb with only in-frame sequences that have V and J called. A share of the clones is absent; for the studies checked, an unresolved V gene accounts for under half, and the remainder has no known explanation. Clonal size and the V and J genes are those of that table, whereas D and trimming came from the DNA. The sample includes some 38,000 clones, with 85% to 90% observed a single time. 0.5% of the sample comes from the top ten.

Germline trimming amounts to 1 base on V and 4 bases on J, with 0 as the count of junction bases outside the gene matches. The germline V gene (reference sequence) specifies MNHEY as CDR1 and SMNVEV as CDR2. Inclusive of the bounding cysteine and phenylalanine, the CDR3 is 13 residues long. Kept here is only the CDR3 DNA, which spans 39 bases and is read in frame from base 1. The sample's time point, from its label and the paper: naive CD8 control sorted from an acute-time-point sample. Enrolled in the Montreal Hepatitis C Cohort (HEPCO) in Canada, the donors were people who inject drugs, and these donors were followed every 3 months. Acute primary HCV infection was defined as a positive HCV RNA or antibody test after a negative test within the previous 24 weeks. Surface staining used CD3, CD8 and CD45RO antibodies, with an aqua fixable dye to exclude dead cells. 6 or 7 subjects who developed chronic infection, defined as HCV RNA positivity at 24 weeks, were also included in the cohort. From thawed, previously cryostored peripheral blood mononuclear cells, CD8+ T cells were purified through negative selection performed by means of the MACS CD8+ T cell Isolation Kit. Cells were sorted on a BD FACSAria II cell sorter.

The rearranged chain carries TRBV27 and TRBJ1-1; TRBD1 aligns with 7 central bases. The sequence derives from a man aged 25-40 years with chronic hepatitis C. The source material was naive CD8+ T cells from PBMCs. What this sample's cell subset or site label stands for: sorted total naive CD45RO-negative CD8+ T cells. The sequenced DNA: TGTGCCAGCAGTTTATACAGGGGCACTGAAGCTTTCTTT. It translates as CASSLYRGTEAFF.